This entry features one T cell receptor (beta chain) sequence. The data stem from a study of blood T cell repertoires in COVID-19. Clones were read by immunoSEQ multiplex PCR, and TCRdb kept only the in-frame ones, dropping some. The sample consists of about 300,000 clones, 80% to 90% of them appearing once. Material: peripheral blood. This TCR came from a woman aged 45-59 years who had recovered from COVID-19.

Here the CDR3 DNA reads TGTGCCAGTAGTATCGGGGGAAGTTGGCTAGCGGGAGTTCCGGAGACCCAGTACTTC. Its protein is CASSIGGSWLAGVPETQYF. The genes are TRBV19 and TRBJ2-5; 10 bases agree with TRBD2. V was clipped by 3 bases and J by 5 bases; unmatched bases: 18. The germline CDR1 and CDR2 sequences are LNHDA and SQIVND (reference sequence). This CDR3 has 19 amino acids.